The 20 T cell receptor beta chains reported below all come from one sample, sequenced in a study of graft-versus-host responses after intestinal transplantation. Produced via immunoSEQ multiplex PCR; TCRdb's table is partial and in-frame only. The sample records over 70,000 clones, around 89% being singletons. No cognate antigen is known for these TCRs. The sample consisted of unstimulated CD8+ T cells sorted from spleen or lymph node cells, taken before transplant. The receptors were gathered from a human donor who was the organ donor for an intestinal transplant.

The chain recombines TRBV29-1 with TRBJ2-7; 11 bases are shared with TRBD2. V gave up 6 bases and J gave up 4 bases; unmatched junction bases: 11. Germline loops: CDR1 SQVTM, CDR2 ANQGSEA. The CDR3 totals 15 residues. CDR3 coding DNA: TGCAGCGTGGCCGGGACTAGCGGAGGGACTTACGAGCAGTACGTC. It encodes CSVAGTSGGTYEQYV.

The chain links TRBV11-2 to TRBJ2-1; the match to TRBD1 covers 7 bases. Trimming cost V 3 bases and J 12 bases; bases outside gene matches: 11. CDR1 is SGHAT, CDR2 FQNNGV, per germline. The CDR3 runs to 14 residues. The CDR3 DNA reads TGTGCCAGCAGCTTCCCCATGTCGGGACAGAGGCAGTTCTTC. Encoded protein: CASSFPMSGQRQFF.

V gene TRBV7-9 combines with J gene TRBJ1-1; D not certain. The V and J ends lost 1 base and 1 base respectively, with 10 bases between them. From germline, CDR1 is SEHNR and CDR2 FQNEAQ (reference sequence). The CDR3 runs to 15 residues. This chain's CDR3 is CASSLGGGPNTEAFF. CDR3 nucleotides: TGTGCCAGCAGCTTAGGTGGAGGACCGAACACTGAAGCTTTCTTT.

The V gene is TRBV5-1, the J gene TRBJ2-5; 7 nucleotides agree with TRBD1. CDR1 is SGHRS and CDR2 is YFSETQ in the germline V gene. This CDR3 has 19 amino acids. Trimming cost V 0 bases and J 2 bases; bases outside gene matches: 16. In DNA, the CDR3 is TGCGCCAGCAGCTTGGAACAGGGGCCAACAACCGGGGTACAAGAGACCCAGTACTTC. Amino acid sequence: CASSLEQGPTTGVQETQYF.

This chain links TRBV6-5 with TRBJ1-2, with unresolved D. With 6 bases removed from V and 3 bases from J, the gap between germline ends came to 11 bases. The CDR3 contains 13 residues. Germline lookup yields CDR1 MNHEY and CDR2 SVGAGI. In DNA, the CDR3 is TGTGCCAGCAGCCCTAGGGAGGACTATGGCTACACCTTC. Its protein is CASSPREDYGYTF.

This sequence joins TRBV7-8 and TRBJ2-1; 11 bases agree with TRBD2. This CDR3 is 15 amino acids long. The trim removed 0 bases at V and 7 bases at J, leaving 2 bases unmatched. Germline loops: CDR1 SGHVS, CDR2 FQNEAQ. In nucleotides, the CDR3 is TGTGCCAGCAGCTTAGCTAGCGGGGGGGCGAATGAGCAGTTCTTC. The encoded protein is CASSLASGGANEQFF.

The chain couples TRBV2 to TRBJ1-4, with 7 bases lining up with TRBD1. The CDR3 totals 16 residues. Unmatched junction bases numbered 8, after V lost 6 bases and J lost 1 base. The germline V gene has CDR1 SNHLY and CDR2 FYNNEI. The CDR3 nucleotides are TGTGCCAGCAGGGCTGGACAGGTCGGAACTAATGAAAAACTGTTTTTT. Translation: CASRAGQVGTNEKLFF.

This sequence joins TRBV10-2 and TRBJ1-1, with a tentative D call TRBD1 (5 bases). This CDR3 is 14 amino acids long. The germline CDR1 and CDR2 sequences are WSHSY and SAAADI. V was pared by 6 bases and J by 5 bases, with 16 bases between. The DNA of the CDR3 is TGCGCCAGCAGCCACGACAGCTCGTGGACTGAAGCTTTCTTT. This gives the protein CASSHDSSWTEAFF.

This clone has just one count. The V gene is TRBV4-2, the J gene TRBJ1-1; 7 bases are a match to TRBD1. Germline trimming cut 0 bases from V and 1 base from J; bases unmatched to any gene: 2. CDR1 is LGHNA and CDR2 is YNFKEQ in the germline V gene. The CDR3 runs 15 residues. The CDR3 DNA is TGTGCCAGCAGCCAAGACACAGGGGCGAACACTGAAGCTTTCTTT. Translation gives CASSQDTGANTEAFF.

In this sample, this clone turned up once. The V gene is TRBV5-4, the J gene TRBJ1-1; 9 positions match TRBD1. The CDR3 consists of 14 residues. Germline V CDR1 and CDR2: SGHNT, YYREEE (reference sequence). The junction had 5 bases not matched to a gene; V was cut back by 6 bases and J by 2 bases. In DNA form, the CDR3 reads TGTGCCAGCACGCGACAGGGGGACAACACTGAAGCTTTCTTT. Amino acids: CASTRQGDNTEAFF.

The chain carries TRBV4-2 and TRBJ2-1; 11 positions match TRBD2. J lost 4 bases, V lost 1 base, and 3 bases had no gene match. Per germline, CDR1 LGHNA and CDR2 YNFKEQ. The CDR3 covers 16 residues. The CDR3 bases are TGTGCCAGCAGCCAAGGGCTAGCGGGGGGATACAATGAGCAGTTCTTC. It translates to CASSQGLAGGYNEQFF.

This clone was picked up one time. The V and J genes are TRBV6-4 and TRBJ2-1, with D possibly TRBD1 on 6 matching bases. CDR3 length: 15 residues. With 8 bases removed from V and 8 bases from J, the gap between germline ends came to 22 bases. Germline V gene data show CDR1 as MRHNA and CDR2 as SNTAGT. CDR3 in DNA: TGTGCCAGCTCTCTGCGGGCAGGGGAGTTCTATGAGCAGTTCTTC. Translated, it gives CASSLRAGEFYEQFF.

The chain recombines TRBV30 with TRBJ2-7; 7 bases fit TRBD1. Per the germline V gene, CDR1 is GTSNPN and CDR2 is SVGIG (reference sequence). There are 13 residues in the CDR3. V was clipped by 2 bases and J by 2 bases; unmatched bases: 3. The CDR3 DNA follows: TGTGCCTGGAGTTCGACAGGGACCTACGAGCAGTACGTC. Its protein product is CAWSSTGTYEQYV.

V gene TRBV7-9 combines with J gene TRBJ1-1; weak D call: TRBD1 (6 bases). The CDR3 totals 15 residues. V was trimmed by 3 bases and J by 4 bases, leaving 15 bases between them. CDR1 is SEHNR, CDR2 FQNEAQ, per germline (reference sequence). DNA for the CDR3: TGTGCCAGCAGCTTTCGGACAGATGGGCTCACTGAAGCTTTCTTT. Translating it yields CASSFRTDGLTEAFF.

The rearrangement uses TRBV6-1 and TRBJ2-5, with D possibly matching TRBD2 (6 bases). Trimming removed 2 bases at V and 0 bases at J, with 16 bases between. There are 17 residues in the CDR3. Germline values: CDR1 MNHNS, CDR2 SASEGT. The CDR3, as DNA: TGTGCCAGCAGTGAAACTCCCCCGACTAGGGACCAAGAGACCCAGTACTTC. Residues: CASSETPPTRDQETQYF.

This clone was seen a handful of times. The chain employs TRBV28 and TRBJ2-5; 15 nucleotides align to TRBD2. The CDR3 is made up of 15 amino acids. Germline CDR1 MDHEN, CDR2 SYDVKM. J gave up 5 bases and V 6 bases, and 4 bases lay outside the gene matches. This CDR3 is CASRAGTSGGETQYF. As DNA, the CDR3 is TGTGCCAGCAGAGCCGGGACTAGCGGGGGGGAGACCCAGTACTTC.

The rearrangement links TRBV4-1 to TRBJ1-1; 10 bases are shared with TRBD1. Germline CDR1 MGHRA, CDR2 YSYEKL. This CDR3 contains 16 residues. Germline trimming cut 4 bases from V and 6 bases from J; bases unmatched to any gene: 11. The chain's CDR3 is CASSPSTGTGDPEAFF. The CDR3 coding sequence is TGCGCCAGCAGCCCATCAACCGGGACAGGGGACCCTGAAGCTTTCTTT.

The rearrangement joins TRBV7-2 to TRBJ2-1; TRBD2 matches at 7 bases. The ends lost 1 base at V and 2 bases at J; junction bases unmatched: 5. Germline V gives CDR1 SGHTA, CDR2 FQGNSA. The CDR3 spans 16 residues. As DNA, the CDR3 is TGTGCCAGCAGCTTAGGGATGGCGGGGGCCTACAATGAGCAGTTCTTC. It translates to CASSLGMAGAYNEQFF.

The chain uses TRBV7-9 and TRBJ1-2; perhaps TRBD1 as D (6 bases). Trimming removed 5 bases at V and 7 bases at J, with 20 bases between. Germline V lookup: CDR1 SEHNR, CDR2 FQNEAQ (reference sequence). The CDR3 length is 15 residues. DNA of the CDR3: TGTGCCAGCAGCCCTATCAGTCTGGGGGCGTTTGGCTACACCTTC. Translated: CASSPISLGAFGYTF.

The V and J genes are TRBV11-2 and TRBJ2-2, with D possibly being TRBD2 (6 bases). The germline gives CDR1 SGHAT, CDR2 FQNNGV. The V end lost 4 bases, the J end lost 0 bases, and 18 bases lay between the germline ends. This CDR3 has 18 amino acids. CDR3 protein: CASSSRSGDWPNTGELFF. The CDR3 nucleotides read TGTGCCAGCAGCTCCCGTTCCGGGGACTGGCCGAACACCGGGGAGCTGTTTTTT.